This T cell receptor (beta chain) was recovered during a study of cytomegalovirus exposure and HLA in healthy donors. Study-wide findings and caveats: A later analysis linked a missense variant in DCLRE1C to the trimming of TCR beta V and J genes. Per published accounts, TCR beta sequences correctly predicted the HLA-A and HLA-B alleles of most subjects. It was likely that a cluster of highly shared sequence variants was a sequencing artifact.

The study ran its PCR with 60 Vbeta and 13 Jbeta primers. Profiled with immunoSEQ multiplex PCR; TCRdb holds only in-frame clones, not every one. In the table there are about 160,000 clones, around three quarters of which are singletons. The CDR3 spans 16 residues. Germline assignment: CDR1 KGHSH and CDR2 LQKENI. Trimming at V came to 1 base and at J to 0 bases, leaving 1 base not matched to a gene. With regard to this clone: Its antigen is undetermined.

The specimen sequenced was PBMCs. This receptor was obtained from a man aged 25 to 40 in good health and CMV-seropositive. The rearrangement joins TRBV18 to TRBJ1-4; 8 nucleotides line up with TRBD1. CDR3 nucleotides: TGTGCCAGCTCACCACGGACAGGGTCAACTAATGAAAAACTGTTTTTT. This translates into CASSPRTGSTNEKLFF.